This T cell receptor (beta chain) was identified in a study of cytomegalovirus exposure and HLA in healthy donors. Whole-study findings and limits: The authors enumerated around 150 TCR beta chains as linked to cytomegalovirus. Specificity for CMV antigens was confirmed in vitro for a few of the CMV-associated chains. A later analysis showed TCR association rates differing by HLA locus, peaking at DRB1 and lowest at HLA-C. Later analysis identified several of the most significant clusters that appeared linked to common viral pathogens.

This CDR3 has 14 amino acids. CDR1 and CDR2 (germline): MNHNS, SASEGT. V gave up 3 bases and J gave up 5 bases, with 10 bases separating them. Concerning this clone itself: Its antigen is unknown.

A multiplex PCR was run with 60 Vbeta primers and 13 Jbeta primers. Sequencing was performed with immunoSEQ multiplex PCR; in TCRdb, only in-frame clones are kept and a portion is missing. The table includes over 85,000 clones, roughly three quarters detected once. The V and J genes are TRBV6-1 and TRBJ2-2; tentative D call: TRBD1 (5 bases). The sequencing sample was made of PBMCs. This receptor was identified in a man between 40 and 49 years old in good health and CMV-seronegative. The CDR3 spells CASSDNPGTGELFF. For the CDR3, the DNA is TGTGCCAGCAGTGACAACCCAGGGACCGGGGAGCTGTTTTTT.